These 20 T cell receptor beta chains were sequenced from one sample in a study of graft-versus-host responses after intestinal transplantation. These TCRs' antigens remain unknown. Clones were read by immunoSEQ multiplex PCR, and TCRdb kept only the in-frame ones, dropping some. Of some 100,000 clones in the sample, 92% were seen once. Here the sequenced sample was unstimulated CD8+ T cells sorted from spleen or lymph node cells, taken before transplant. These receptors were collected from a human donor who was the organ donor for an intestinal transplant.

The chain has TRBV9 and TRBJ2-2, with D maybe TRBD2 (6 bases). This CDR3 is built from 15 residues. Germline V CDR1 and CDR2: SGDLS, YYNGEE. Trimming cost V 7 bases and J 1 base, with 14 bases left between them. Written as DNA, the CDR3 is TGTGCCAGCTCCAATAAGGAGGGGAACACCGGGGAGCTGTTTTTT. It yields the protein CASSNKEGNTGELFF.

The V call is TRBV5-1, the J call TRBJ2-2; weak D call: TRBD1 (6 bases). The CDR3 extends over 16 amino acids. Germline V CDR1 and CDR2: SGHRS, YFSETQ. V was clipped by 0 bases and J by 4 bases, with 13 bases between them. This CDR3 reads CASSLDYGDITGELFF. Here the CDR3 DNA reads TGCGCCAGCAGCTTGGATTACGGGGACATCACCGGGGAGCTGTTTTTT. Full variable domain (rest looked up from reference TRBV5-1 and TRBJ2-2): KAGVTQTPRYLIKTRGQQVTLSCSPISGHRSVSWYQQTPGQGLQFLFEYFSETQRNKGNFPGRFSGRQFSNSRSEMNVSTLELGDSALYLCASSLDYGDITGELFFGEGSRLTVL.

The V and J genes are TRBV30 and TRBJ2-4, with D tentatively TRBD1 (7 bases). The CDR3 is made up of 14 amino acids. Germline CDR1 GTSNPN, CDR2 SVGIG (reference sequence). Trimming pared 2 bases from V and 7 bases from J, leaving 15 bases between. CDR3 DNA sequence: TGTGCCTGGAGTACCGGCAGGGGGGAGAACATTCAGTACTTC. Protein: CAWSTGRGENIQYF. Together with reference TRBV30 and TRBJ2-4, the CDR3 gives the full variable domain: SQTIHQWPATLVQPVGSPLSLECTVEGTSNPNLYWYRQAAGRGLQLLFYSVGIGQISSEVPQNLSASRPQDRQFILSSKKLLLSDSGFYLCAWSTGRGENIQYFGAGTRLSVL.

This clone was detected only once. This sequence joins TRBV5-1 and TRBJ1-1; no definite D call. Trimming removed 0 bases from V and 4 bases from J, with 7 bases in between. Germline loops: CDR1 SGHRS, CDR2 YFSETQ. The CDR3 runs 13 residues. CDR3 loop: CASSLGDGTEAFF. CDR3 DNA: TGCGCCAGCAGCTTGGGAGATGGCACTGAAGCTTTCTTT. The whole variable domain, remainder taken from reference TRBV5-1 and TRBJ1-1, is KAGVTQTPRYLIKTRGQQVTLSCSPISGHRSVSWYQQTPGQGLQFLFEYFSETQRNKGNFPGRFSGRQFSNSRSEMNVSTLELGDSALYLCASSLGDGTEAFFGQGTRLTVV.

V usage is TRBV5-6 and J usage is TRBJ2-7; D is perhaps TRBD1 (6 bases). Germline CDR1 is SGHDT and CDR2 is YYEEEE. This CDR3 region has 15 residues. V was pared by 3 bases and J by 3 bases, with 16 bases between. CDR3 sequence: CASSSLYRAYYEQYF. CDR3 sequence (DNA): TGTGCCAGCAGCTCCTTATACAGGGCCTACTACGAGCAGTACTTC.

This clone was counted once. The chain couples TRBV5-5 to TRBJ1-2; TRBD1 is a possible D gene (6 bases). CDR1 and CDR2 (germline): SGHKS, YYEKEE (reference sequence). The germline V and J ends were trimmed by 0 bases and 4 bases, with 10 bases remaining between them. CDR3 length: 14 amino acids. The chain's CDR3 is CASSLDLTGYGYTF. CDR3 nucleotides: TGTGCCAGCAGCTTGGATTTGACAGGCTATGGCTACACCTTC. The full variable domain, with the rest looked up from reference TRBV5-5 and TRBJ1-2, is DAGVTQSPTHLIKTRGQQVTLRCSPISGHKSVSWYQQVLGQGPQFIFQYYEKEERGRGNFPDRFSARQFPNYSSELNVNALLLGDSALYLCASSLDLTGYGYTFGSGTRLTVV.

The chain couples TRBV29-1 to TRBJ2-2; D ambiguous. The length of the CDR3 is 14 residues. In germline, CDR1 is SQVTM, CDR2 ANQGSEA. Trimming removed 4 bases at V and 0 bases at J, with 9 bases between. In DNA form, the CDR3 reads TGCAGCGTTGCCCCGGTCGCGAACACCGGGGAGCTGTTTTTT. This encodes CSVAPVANTGELFF.

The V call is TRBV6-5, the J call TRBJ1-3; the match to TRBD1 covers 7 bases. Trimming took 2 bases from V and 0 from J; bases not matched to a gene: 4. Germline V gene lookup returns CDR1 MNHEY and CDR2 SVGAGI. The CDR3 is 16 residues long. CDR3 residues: CASSYRDSVSGNTIYF. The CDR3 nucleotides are TGTGCCAGCAGTTACCGGGACAGCGTCTCTGGAAACACCATATATTTT.

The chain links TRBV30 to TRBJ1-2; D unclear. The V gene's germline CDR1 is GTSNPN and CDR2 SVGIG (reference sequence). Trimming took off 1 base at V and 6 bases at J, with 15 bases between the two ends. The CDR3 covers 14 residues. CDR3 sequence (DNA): TGTGCCTGGAGTGCCGTCGGTGTCAAAGATGGCTACACCTTC. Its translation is CAWSAVGVKDGYTF. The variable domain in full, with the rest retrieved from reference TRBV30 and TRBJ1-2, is SQTIHQWPATLVQPVGSPLSLECTVEGTSNPNLYWYRQAAGRGLQLLFYSVGIGQISSEVPQNLSASRPQDRQFILSSKKLLLSDSGFYLCAWSAVGVKDGYTFGSGTRLTVV.

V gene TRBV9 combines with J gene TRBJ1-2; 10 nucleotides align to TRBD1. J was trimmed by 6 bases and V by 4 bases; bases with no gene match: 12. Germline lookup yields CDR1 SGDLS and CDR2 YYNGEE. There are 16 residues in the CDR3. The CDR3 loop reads CASSIPGTGAADGYTF. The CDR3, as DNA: TGTGCCAGCAGCATACCCGGGACAGGGGCCGCCGATGGCTACACCTTC. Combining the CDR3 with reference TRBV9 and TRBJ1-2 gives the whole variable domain DSGVTQTPKHLITATGQRVTLRCSPRSGDLSVYWYQQSLDQGLQFLIQYYNGEERAKGNILERFSAQQFPDLHSELNLSSLELGDSALYFCASSIPGTGAADGYTFGSGTRLTVV.

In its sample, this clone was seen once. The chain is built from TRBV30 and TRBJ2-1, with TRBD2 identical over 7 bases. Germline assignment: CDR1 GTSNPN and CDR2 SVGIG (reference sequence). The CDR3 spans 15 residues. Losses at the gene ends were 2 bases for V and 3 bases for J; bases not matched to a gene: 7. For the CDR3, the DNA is TGTGCCTGGAGTTGGACTAGTACCCTCTACAATGAGCAGTTCTTC. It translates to CAWSWTSTLYNEQFF.

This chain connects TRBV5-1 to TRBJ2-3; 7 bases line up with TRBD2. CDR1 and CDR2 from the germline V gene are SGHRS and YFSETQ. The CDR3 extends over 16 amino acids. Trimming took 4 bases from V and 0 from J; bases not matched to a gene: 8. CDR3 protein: CASSGAGTTSTDTQYF. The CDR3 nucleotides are TGCGCCAGCAGCGGGGCCGGGACTACTAGCACAGATACGCAGTATTTT.

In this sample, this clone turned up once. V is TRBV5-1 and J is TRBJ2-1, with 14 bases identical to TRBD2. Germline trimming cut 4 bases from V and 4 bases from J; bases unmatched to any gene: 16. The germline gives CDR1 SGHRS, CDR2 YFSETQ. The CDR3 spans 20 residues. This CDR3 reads CASSKTPGLAGAFIYNEQFF. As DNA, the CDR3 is TGCGCCAGCAGCAAAACGCCGGGACTAGCGGGAGCGTTCATATACAATGAGCAGTTCTTC.

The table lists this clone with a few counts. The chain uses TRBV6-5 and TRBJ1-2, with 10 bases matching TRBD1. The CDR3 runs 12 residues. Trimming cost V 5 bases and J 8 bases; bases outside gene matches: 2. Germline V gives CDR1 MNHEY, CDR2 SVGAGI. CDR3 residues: CASSKGQGGYTF. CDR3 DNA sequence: TGTGCCAGCAGTAAGGGACAGGGGGGCTACACCTTC.

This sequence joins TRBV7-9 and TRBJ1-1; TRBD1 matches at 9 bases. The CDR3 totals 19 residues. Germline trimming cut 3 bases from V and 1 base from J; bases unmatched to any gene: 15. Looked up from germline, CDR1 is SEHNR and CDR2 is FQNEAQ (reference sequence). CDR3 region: CASSFPPRTQGASNTEAFF. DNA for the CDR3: TGTGCCAGCAGCTTTCCCCCCCGCACACAGGGGGCCTCGAACACTGAAGCTTTCTTT.

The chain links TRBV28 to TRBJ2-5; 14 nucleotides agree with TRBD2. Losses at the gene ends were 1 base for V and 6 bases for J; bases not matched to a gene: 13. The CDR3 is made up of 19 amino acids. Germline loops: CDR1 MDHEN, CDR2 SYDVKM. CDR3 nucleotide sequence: TGTGCCAGCAGTTTATCTCACCAAGGAGGGACTAGCGGGAGTAAGACCCAGTACTTC. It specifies CASSLSHQGGTSGSKTQYF. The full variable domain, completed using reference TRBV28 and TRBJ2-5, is DVKVTQSSRYLVKRTGEKVFLECVQDMDHENMFWYRQDPGLGLRLIYFSYDVKMKEKGDIPEGYSVSREKKERFSLILESASTNQTSMYLCASSLSHQGGTSGSKTQYFGPGTRLLVL.

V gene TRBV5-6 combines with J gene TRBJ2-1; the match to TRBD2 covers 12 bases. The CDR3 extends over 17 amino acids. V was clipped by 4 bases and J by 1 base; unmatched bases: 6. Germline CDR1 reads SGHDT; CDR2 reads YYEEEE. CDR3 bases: TGTGCCAGCAGCCTACTAGCGGGAGGCCTATCCTACAATGAGCAGTTCTTC. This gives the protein CASSLLAGGLSYNEQFF.

CDR3 sequence (DNA): TGTGCCACCCGCCCAGGGTTAGATACGCAGTATTTT. Protein: CATRPGLDTQYF. The J gene is TRBJ2-3, the V gene TRBV28, with D perhaps matching TRBD1 (5 bases). V lost 10 bases and J lost 5, with 13 bases in between. The length of the CDR3 is 12 residues. CDR1 and CDR2 from the germline V gene are MDHEN and SYDVKM.

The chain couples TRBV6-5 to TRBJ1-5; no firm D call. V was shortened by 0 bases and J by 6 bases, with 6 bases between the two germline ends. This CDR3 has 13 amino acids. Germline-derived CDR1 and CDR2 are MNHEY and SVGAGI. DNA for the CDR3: TGTGCCAGCAGTTACTCAGCGGGTCAGCCCCAGCATTTT. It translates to CASSYSAGQPQHF.

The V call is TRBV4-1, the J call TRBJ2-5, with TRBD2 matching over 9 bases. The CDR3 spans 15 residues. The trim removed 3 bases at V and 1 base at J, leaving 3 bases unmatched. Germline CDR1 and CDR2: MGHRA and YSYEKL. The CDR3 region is CASSHPTSGQETQYF. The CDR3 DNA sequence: TGCGCCAGCAGCCACCCGACTAGCGGCCAAGAGACCCAGTACTTC.